Listed here is a single T cell receptor beta chain. Its antigen is as yet unknown. These data originate in a study of cytomegalovirus exposure and HLA in healthy donors. Points from the study as a whole: Later analysis suggested links between common viral pathogens and several top significant clusters. According to an earlier analysis, most TCR beta V segments yielded productive rearrangements about 90% or about 30% of the time.

PCR involved 60 Vbeta and 13 Jbeta primers. Only in-frame clones appear in the TCRdb table, and some are missing; sequencing was by immunoSEQ multiplex PCR. The sample consists of a few hundred thousand clones, about 80% of them appearing once. Unmatched junction bases numbered 6, after V lost 2 bases and J lost 6 bases. The germline gives CDR1 KGHSH, CDR2 LQKENI. The CDR3 has 16 amino acids. Material: PBMCs. The sequence was collected from an older woman in good health and CMV-seropositive. This sequence joins TRBV18 and TRBJ2-2; 10 bases are a match to TRBD1. Here the CDR3 DNA reads TGTGCCAGCTCACCAACCCGGGACAGGGGTCCCGGGGAGCTGTTTTTT. Its protein product is CASSPTRDRGPGELFF. The full variable domain, with the rest looked up from reference TRBV18 and TRBJ2-2, is NAGVMQNPRHLVRRRGQEARLRCSPMKGHSHVYWYRQLPEEGLKFMVYLQKENIIDESGMPKERFSAEFPKEGPSILRIQQVVRGDSAAYFCASSPTRDRGPGELFFGEGSRLTVL.